The 21 T cell receptor beta chains below all came from one sample that was sequenced in a study of T cell responses to AZD1222 COVID-19 vaccine (dated by TCRdb to about 2021). Receptors were amplified or captured by the immunoSEQ multiplex PCR assay. Drawn from immuneACCESS, this table holds only the in-frame rearrangements with V and J called that TCRdb kept. Clones are partly lost; checked studies trace under half to an unresolved V gene and leave the rest unexplained. Counted in this sample were over 100,000 clones; roughly nine tenths of them appeared once. Less than 9% of the sample is held by the ten biggest clonotypes. Reading the label with the study, this specimen's time point is: baseline before first vaccination. Sequenced material: peripheral blood, taken on day 0 of AZD1222 vaccination. The receptors originated from an adult in good health.

V usage is TRBV19 and J usage is TRBJ2-7, with 7 bases identical to TRBD2. Per germline, CDR1 LNHDA and CDR2 SQIVND (reference sequence). V dropped 3 bases and J dropped 0; count of bases not matched to a gene: 2. The length of the CDR3 is 14 residues. Written as DNA, the CDR3 is TGTGCCAGTAGTATCCGCGGGAGCTCCTACGAGCAGTACTTC. Translated: CASSIRGSSYEQYF.

Points on this clone: The same CDR3 can be traced to other DNA sequences in this sample. The V and J genes are TRBV7-2 and TRBJ2-5; the match to TRBD1 covers 7 bases. CDR3 size: 13 residues. J gave up 2 bases and V 6 bases, and 3 bases lay outside the gene matches. Germline V gene sequence: CDR1 SGHTA, CDR2 FQGNSA. The CDR3 nucleotides read TGTGCCAGCAGTAGGGACAGACAAGAGACCCAGTACTTC. This translates into CASSRDRQETQYF.

The chain combines TRBV7-2 with TRBJ2-3; 14 bases map to TRBD2. The CDR3 has 15 amino acids. The germline CDR1 and CDR2 sequences are SGHTA and FQGNSA. With V trimmed by 7 bases and J by 7 bases, 7 bases remained unmatched. In DNA form, the CDR3 reads TGTGCCAGCAAAGGAGGACTAGCGGGGGGAAATACGCAGTATTTT. It codes for CASKGGLAGGNTQYF.

This chain connects TRBV28 to TRBJ1-6; 7 bases map to TRBD1. The germline V gene encodes CDR1 MDHEN and CDR2 SYDVKM. The CDR3 contains 13 residues. The J segment lost 9 bases and the V segment lost 5 bases, leaving 4 bases of the junction unmatched. CDR3 nucleotides: TGTGCCAGCAGTACAACAGGGGCTTCACCCCTCCACTTT. Its protein product is CASSTTGASPLHF.

This chain uses TRBV28 with TRBJ1-3; 8 nucleotides align to TRBD1. The V and J ends lost 4 bases and 4 bases, in that order; junction bases with no gene match: 3. Germline V CDR1 and CDR2: MDHEN, SYDVKM. The CDR3 spans 14 residues. CDR3 protein: CASSSGGTGNTIYF. DNA for the CDR3: TGTGCCAGCAGTTCAGGGGGCACCGGAAACACCATATATTTT.

J is TRBJ2-7 and V is TRBV14, with D uncertain. CDR3 length: 15 amino acids. Germline CDR1 reads SGHDN; CDR2 reads FVKESK. The V gene lost 1 base and the J gene lost 1 base, with 11 bases spanning the gap. The DNA of the CDR3 is TGTGCCAGCAGCCAAGGAAATAGATATTCCTACGAGCAGTACTTC. Its protein product is CASSQGNRYSYEQYF.

The chain links TRBV28 to TRBJ1-5, with a possible D match to TRBD1 (5 bases). V gave up 7 bases and J gave up 3 bases, with 19 bases separating them. This CDR3 has 16 amino acids. Germline V gene lookup returns CDR1 MDHEN and CDR2 SYDVKM. CDR3 sequence (DNA): TGTGCCAGCACCCCAGTCGGGGGTATGGCCAATCAGCCCCAGCATTTT. It translates to CASTPVGGMANQPQHF.

J is TRBJ1-4 and V is TRBV2, with D unresolved. The CDR3 consists of 16 residues. In germline, CDR1 is SNHLY, CDR2 FYNNEI. Trimming took off 5 bases at V and 1 base at J, with 14 bases between the two ends. CDR3 DNA: TGTGCCAGCAGTTATTCGTACAGCCTAACTAATGAAAAACTGTTTTTT. The encoded protein is CASSYSYSLTNEKLFF.

The V and J genes are TRBV30 and TRBJ1-5; 8 nucleotides align to TRBD1. Germline V gene lookup returns CDR1 GTSNPN and CDR2 SVGIG (reference sequence). The V and J ends lost 2 bases and 6 bases, in that order; junction bases with no gene match: 3. CDR3 size: 13 residues. Here the CDR3 DNA reads TGTGCCTGGAGTTCAGGGGGCGGTCAGCCCCAGCATTTT. Protein product: CAWSSGGGQPQHF.

This chain connects TRBV9 to TRBJ2-7; possibly TRBD1 for D (7 bases). In germline, CDR1 is SGDLS, CDR2 YYNGEE. The V gene lost 4 bases and the J gene lost 0 bases, with 14 bases spanning the gap. The CDR3 totals 15 residues. CDR3 sequence (DNA): TGTGCCAGCAGCCAGGGGGGTGATAGCTCCTACGAGCAGTACTTC. This encodes CASSQGGDSSYEQYF.

The chain has TRBV19 and TRBJ1-5; tentatively, D is TRBD1 (6 bases). The V end was cut by 9 bases, the J end by 3 bases, with 15 bases between. There are 14 residues in the CDR3. Germline V lookup: CDR1 LNHDA, CDR2 SQIVND (reference sequence). The CDR3 DNA follows: TGTGCCAGCGAATGGGGGCTTACCAATCAGCCCCAGCATTTT. Protein product: CASEWGLTNQPQHF.

This chain uses TRBV28 with TRBJ1-2; 7 positions agree with TRBD1. Germline V gives CDR1 MDHEN, CDR2 SYDVKM. V dropped 5 bases and J dropped 1; count of bases not matched to a gene: 7. The CDR3 sequence is 15 residues long. The CDR3 protein is CASSPRQGVNYGYTF. For the CDR3, the DNA is TGTGCCAGCAGTCCCAGACAGGGAGTTAACTATGGCTACACCTTC.

The rearrangement uses TRBV7-9 and TRBJ2-1; 8 nucleotides line up with TRBD1. The CDR3 is 15 residues long. J gave up 4 bases and V 5 bases, and 7 bases lay outside the gene matches. In germline, CDR1 is SEHNR, CDR2 FQNEAQ (reference sequence). This CDR3 is CASSAGQGVYNEQFF. The CDR3 DNA reads TGTGCCAGCAGCGCCGGACAGGGTGTTTACAATGAGCAGTTCTTC.

The chain links TRBV6-6 to TRBJ2-7; TRBD2 is a possible D gene (5 bases). Germline V gene data show CDR1 as MNHNY and CDR2 as SVGAGI (reference sequence). This CDR3 spans 15 amino acids. V was cut by 0 bases and J by 1 base, with 10 bases left in between. The CDR3 DNA reads TGTGCCAGCAGTTACTCACCTAGCCTTTCCTACGAGCAGTACTTC. This sequence encodes CASSYSPSLSYEQYF.

This chain uses TRBV2 with TRBJ2-2; TRBD1 matches 7 bases. J was trimmed by 1 base and V by 5 bases; bases with no gene match: 4. CDR1 and CDR2 from the germline V gene are SNHLY and FYNNEI. The CDR3 totals 15 residues. The CDR3 DNA is TGTGCCAGCAGTCGACAGGGCGGGAACACCGGGGAGCTGTTTTTT. Amino acid sequence: CASSRQGGNTGELFF.

This chain joins TRBV7-3 and TRBJ2-1, with 7 bases fitting TRBD2. The ends lost 1 base at V and 3 bases at J; junction bases unmatched: 3. CDR3 length equals 15 residues. The V gene's germline CDR1 is SGHTA and CDR2 FQGTGA. The CDR3 loop is CASSLRSGDYNEQFF. CDR3 bases: TGTGCCAGCAGCTTAAGGAGCGGGGACTACAATGAGCAGTTCTTC.

V gene TRBV9 combines with J gene TRBJ1-2; TRBD1 matches at 11 bases. V dropped 4 bases and J dropped 3; count of bases not matched to a gene: 8. Per the germline V gene, CDR1 is SGDLS and CDR2 is YYNGEE. The CDR3 covers 16 residues. DNA for the CDR3: TGTGCCAGCAGCACGACCGGGACAGGGGGGTACTATGGCTACACCTTC. Translated, it gives CASSTTGTGGYYGYTF.

The rearrangement joins TRBV19 to TRBJ1-5; D unclear. V lost 3 bases, J lost 7 bases, and 16 bases lay in between. The CDR3 is made up of 15 amino acids. The germline V gene encodes CDR1 LNHDA and CDR2 SQIVND (reference sequence). The CDR3 reads CASSIEGERFQPQHF. For the CDR3, the DNA is TGTGCCAGTAGTATTGAAGGAGAAAGGTTCCAGCCCCAGCATTTT. Full variable domain (outside the CDR3, taken from reference TRBV19 and TRBJ1-5): DGGITQSPKYLFRKEGQNVTLSCEQNLNHDAMYWYRQDPGQGLRLIYYSQIVNDFQKGDIAEGYSVSREKKESFPLTVTSAQKNPTAFYLCASSIEGERFQPQHFGDGTRLSIL.

V and J are TRBV7-9 and TRBJ1-4, with D maybe TRBD1 (6 bases). CDR1 is SEHNR, CDR2 FQNEAQ, per germline (reference sequence). The CDR3 extends over 18 amino acids. V was cut by 1 base and J by 7 bases, with 22 bases left in between. The chain's CDR3 is CASSLEAQGIWGSEKLFF. For the CDR3, the DNA is TGTGCCAGCAGCTTAGAAGCCCAGGGGATTTGGGGGAGTGAAAAACTGTTTTTT.

The V and J genes are TRBV24-1 and TRBJ1-3; 8 bases are shared with TRBD1. V lost 4 bases to trimming and J lost 10 bases; unmatched junction nucleotides: 20. The germline gives CDR1 KGHDR, CDR2 SFDVKD. The CDR3 is made up of 18 amino acids. CDR3 nucleotide sequence: TGTGCCACCAGTGACCCAAAGGGGGACAGGCGACCATTTAGGACCATATATTTT. This encodes CATSDPKGDRRPFRTIYF.

This clone was seen a handful of times. The V call is TRBV28, the J call TRBJ1-2; possible D gene TRBD1, 6 bases. The germline V gene encodes CDR1 MDHEN and CDR2 SYDVKM. Between the trimmed V and J ends, which lost 3 bases and 4 bases, there was a span of 12 bases. The length of the CDR3 is 14 residues. The CDR3, as DNA: TGTGCCAGCAGTTTGGGTGGACAGTCCTATGGCTACACCTTC. The encoded protein is CASSLGGQSYGYTF.